The 8 T cell receptor beta chains in this list originate from one sample, sequenced in a study of PD-L1 blockade in urothelial cancer. This sample's time point: peripheral blood 6 weeks after treatment start. Libraries were prepared by immunoSEQ multiplex PCR; TCRdb keeps only in-frame clonotypes and omits some of them. The table shows 90,000 to 130,000 clones, with 75% to 95% occurring only once. The input for sequencing was PBMCs, taken around atezolizumab (anti-PD-L1) treatment. These receptors came from a man aged 55 to 70 with urothelial cancer.

V usage is TRBV6-1 and J usage is TRBJ2-1, with 8 bases lining up with TRBD1. Germline V gene sequence: CDR1 MNHNS, CDR2 SASEGT. The CDR3 sequence is 12 residues long. The ends lost 6 bases at V and 6 bases at J; junction bases unmatched: 1. The CDR3: CASSRGLNEQFF. CDR3 nucleotides: TGTGCCAGCAGCAGGGGGCTCAATGAGCAGTTCTTC.

The chain combines TRBV4-2 with TRBJ1-6; D is undetermined. Germline CDR1 reads LGHNA; CDR2 reads YNFKEQ. CDR3 length: 16 amino acids. Trimming pared 0 bases from V and 8 bases from J, leaving 14 bases between. The CDR3 reads CASSQDRGQDYSPLHF. In nucleotides, the CDR3 is TGTGCCAGCAGCCAAGATAGAGGCCAAGATTATTCACCCCTCCACTTT.

This clone was seen a single time. The chain carries TRBV6-1 and TRBJ1-1, with 11 bases fitting TRBD1. CDR3 size: 14 residues. J was trimmed by 5 bases and V by 5 bases; bases with no gene match: 4. In germline, CDR1 is MNHNS, CDR2 SASEGT. CDR3 residues: CASSIGTGGTEAFF. The CDR3 DNA follows: TGTGCCAGCAGTATAGGGACAGGGGGAACTGAAGCTTTCTTT.

As DNA, the CDR3 is TGTGCCAGCAGCTTGAGGGGGCGGTACAATGAGCAGTTCTTC. It codes for CASSLRGRYNEQFF. This rearrangement joins TRBV5-6 to TRBJ2-1; 7 bases map to TRBD1. Germline-derived CDR1 and CDR2 are SGHDT and YYEEEE. Unmatched junction bases numbered 2, after V lost 1 base and J lost 4 bases. There are 14 residues in the CDR3.

The rearrangement links TRBV10-2 to TRBJ2-5, with 8 bases that match TRBD2. This CDR3 is 13 amino acids long. From germline, CDR1 is WSHSY and CDR2 SAAADI. After removal of 8 bases from V and 3 bases from J, the junction contained 5 bases not matched to a gene. CDR3 residues: CASGAGVEETQYF. DNA for the CDR3: TGCGCCAGCGGAGCGGGAGTGGAAGAGACCCAGTACTTC.

The J gene is TRBJ1-5, the V gene TRBV28; the match to TRBD1 covers 8 bases. The V gene's germline CDR1 is MDHEN and CDR2 SYDVKM. CDR3 length: 16 amino acids. V lost 6 bases, J lost 3 bases, and 10 bases stayed unmatched. The CDR3 loop is CASRSDRGGFNQPQHF. The CDR3 DNA reads as TGTGCCAGCAGGTCTGACAGGGGCGGCTTCAATCAGCCCCAGCATTTT.

This rearrangement joins TRBV5-1 to TRBJ2-5; a weak D match, TRBD2 (6 bases). Germline CDR1 SGHRS, CDR2 YFSETQ. CDR3 length: 14 amino acids. With 4 bases removed from V and 1 base from J, the gap between germline ends came to 11 bases. The CDR3 bases are TGCGCCAGCAGCCAACTAGCAAGCCAAGAGACCCAGTACTTC. Translation gives CASSQLASQETQYF.

The chain couples TRBV6-5 to TRBJ2-7, with D possibly matching TRBD1 (6 bases). The CDR3 runs to 14 residues. V lost 6 bases and J lost 2, with 14 bases in between. Germline CDR1 is MNHEY and CDR2 is SVGAGI. CDR3: CASRAYREPYEQYF. CDR3 DNA sequence: TGTGCCAGCAGAGCCTACAGGGAACCCTACGAGCAGTACTTC.